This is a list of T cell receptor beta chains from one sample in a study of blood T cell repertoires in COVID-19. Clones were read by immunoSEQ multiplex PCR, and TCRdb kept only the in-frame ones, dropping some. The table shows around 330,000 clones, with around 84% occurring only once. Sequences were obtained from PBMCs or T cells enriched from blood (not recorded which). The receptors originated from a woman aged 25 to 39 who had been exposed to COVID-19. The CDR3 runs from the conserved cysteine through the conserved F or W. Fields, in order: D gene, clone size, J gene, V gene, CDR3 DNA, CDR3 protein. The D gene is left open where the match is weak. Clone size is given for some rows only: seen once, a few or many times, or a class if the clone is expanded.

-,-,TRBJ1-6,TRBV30,TGTGCCTGGACACGCGAGGGTAATTCACCCCTCCACTTT,CAWTREGNSPLHF
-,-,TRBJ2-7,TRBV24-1,TGTGCCACCAGTGGTTCCCAGGGGCATCGGGAGCAGTACTTC,CATSGSQGHREQYF
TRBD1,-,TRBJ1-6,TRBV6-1,TGTGCCAGCAGTGAACGCCCGGGACAGGGGAATAATTCACCCCTCCACTTT,CASSERPGQGNNSPLHF
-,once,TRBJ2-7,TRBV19,TGTGCCAGTAGTCACGGGACTCAGAACTTC,CASSHGTQNF
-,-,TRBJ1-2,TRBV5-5,TGTGCCAGCAGCTTAGATGGCCCTGGCTACACCTTC,CASSLDGPGYTF
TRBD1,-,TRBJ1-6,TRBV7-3,TGTGCCAGCAGCCCATATGGGGCAGGGGGTAATTCACCCCTCCACTTT,CASSPYGAGGNSPLHF
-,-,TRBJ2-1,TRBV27,TGTGCCAGCAGTTTAAAAGGGGGTAGTCGGAATGAGCAGTTCTTC,CASSLKGGSRNEQFF
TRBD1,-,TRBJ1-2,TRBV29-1,TGCAGCGTTAGGGGGTATGTCGGGACAGCCTATGGCTACACCTTC,CSVRGYVGTAYGYTF
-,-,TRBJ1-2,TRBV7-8,TGTGCCAGCAGCAAGGGGGGGGAAGGCTACACCTTC,CASSKGGEGYTF
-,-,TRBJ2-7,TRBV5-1,TGCGCCAGCAGGGGAGGTGCCTACTCCTACGAGCAGTACTTC,CASRGGAYSYEQYF
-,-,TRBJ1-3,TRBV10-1,TGCGCCAGCAGTGAAGGGGGATTCGGAAACACCATATATTTT,CASSEGGFGNTIYF
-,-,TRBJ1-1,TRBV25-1,TGTGCCAGCACCGTGGACTGGAACACTGAAGCTTTCTTT,CASTVDWNTEAFF
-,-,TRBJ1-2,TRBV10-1,TGCGCCAGCAGGCCATCTATGGTTGGCTACACCTTC,CASRPSMVGYTF
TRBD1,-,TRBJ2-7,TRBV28,TGTGCCAGCAGTTCAACGGGACAGGGACGGTACGAGCAGTACTTC,CASSSTGQGRYEQYF
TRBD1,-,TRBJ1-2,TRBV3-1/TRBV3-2,TGTGCCAGCAGCCAGAGGTCAGGGGGCGTGGATGGCTACACCTTC,CASSQRSGGVDGYTF
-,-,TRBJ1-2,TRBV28,TGTGCCAGCAACGGAGGCGGTAACTATGGCTACACCTTC,CASNGGGNYGYTF
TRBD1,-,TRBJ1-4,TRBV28,TGTGCCAGCAGTTTGAGACAGGGGGGCATGGATGAAAAACTGTTTTTT,CASSLRQGGMDEKLFF
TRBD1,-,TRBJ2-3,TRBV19,TGTGCCAGTGTCCCGGGACAGGGGAGGAATACGCAGTATTTT,CASVPGQGRNTQYF
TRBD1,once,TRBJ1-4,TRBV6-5,TGTGCCAGCCTCAGGGACAGTTTGTATGAAAAACTGTTTTTT,CASLRDSLYEKLFF
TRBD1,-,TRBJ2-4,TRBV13,TGTGCCAGCAGCCCGGGACAGCTTAACATTCAGTACTTC,CASSPGQLNIQYF
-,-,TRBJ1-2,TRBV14,TGTGCCAGCAGCCAGCAGGGCATGACCACTAACTATGGCTACACCTTC,CASSQQGMTTNYGYTF
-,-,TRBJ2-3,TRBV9,TGTGCCAGCAGCGTAGTTCCGAGTAGCACAGATACGCAGTATTTT,CASSVVPSSTDTQYF
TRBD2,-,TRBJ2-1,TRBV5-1,TGCGCCAGCAGCGGGCGACTAGCGGGAGGTAATGAGCAGTTCTTC,CASSGRLAGGNEQFF
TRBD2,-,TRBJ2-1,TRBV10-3,TGTGCCATCAGTGAGTTAGCGGGTAGGGATGAGCAGTTCTTC,CAISELAGRDEQFF
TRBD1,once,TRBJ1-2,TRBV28,TGTGCCAGCAGTTACAGGGACAGGGGGCTGACCTTC,CASSYRDRGLTF
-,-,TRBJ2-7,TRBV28,TGTGCCAGCAGTTTAATTGACAGGAACTACGAGCAGTACTTC,CASSLIDRNYEQYF
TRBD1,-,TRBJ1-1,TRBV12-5,TGTGCTAGTGGGAGGACAGGGAACACTGAAGCTTTCTTT,CASGRTGNTEAFF